A selection of T cell receptor beta chains follows, all from one sample in a study of blood T cell repertoires in COVID-19. The data were produced by immunoSEQ multiplex PCR, yet TCRdb's version contains in-frame clones alone and is incomplete. The table lists some 200,000 clones, around 80% of them singletons. The sequenced material came from peripheral blood. The source is a woman older than 75 with COVID-19, enrolled during active disease. Each CDR3 is given with its conserved first and last residue. A D gene is named only where the DNA matches it firmly. Clone size is shown for a subset of rows, as once, few, many or a class of expanded clone.

-	TRBV5-4	TRBJ1-2	-	CASSLGDSYGYTF	TGTGCCAGCAGCTTAGGGGACTCCTATGGCTACACCTTC
TRBD1	TRBV9	TRBJ1-6	-	CASSVSGTDYSPLHF	TGTGCCAGCAGCGTTTCCGGGACAGACTATTCACCCCTCCACTTT
-	TRBV5-1	TRBJ1-2	-	CASSLLLGGGGYTF	TGCGCCAGCAGCTTGTTATTGGGGGGAGGTGGCTACACCTTC
-	TRBV30	TRBJ2-5	once	CAWIQGVEKTQYF	TGTGCCTGGATACAGGGAGTTGAAAAGACCCAGTACTTC
-	TRBV6-1	TRBJ2-2	-	CASSEGAGSNTGELFF	TGTGCCAGCAGTGAAGGGGCAGGCTCGAACACCGGGGAGCTGTTTTTT
-	TRBV3-1/TRBV3-2	TRBJ1-4	-	CASTGQSKEKLFF	TGTGCCAGCACCGGACAGTCTAAAGAAAAACTGTTTTTT
-	TRBV11-3	TRBJ2-3	few	CASSLGDNTDTQYF	TGTGCCAGCAGCTTAGGAGACAACACAGATACGCAGTATTTT
TRBD1	TRBV6-1	TRBJ1-1	-	CASSETSGTGKAFF	TGTGCCAGCAGTGAAACGTCCGGGACAGGGAAAGCTTTCTTT
TRBD1	TRBV5-4	TRBJ1-4	few	CASSWEQGINEKLFF	TGTGCCAGCAGTTGGGAACAGGGGATTAATGAAAAACTGTTTTTT
-	TRBV18	TRBJ2-5	once	CASSPQPHAQETQYF	TGTGCCAGCTCACCACAGCCCCATGCCCAAGAGACCCAGTACTTC
-	TRBV5-6	TRBJ1-2	-	CASSWGPGEGYGYTF	TGTGCCAGCAGCTGGGGGCCGGGGGAGGGCTATGGCTACACCTTC
TRBD1	TRBV27	TRBJ2-6	-	CASRPRTGGASGANVLTF	TGTGCCAGCAGGCCTAGGACAGGGGGCGCATCTGGGGCCAACGTCCTGACTTTC
TRBD2	TRBV4-2	TRBJ2-7	-	CASSLGSGPSYEQYF	TGTGCCAGCAGCCTCGGTAGCGGGCCTTCCTACGAGCAGTACTTC
-	TRBV10-3	TRBJ1-1	-	CAISEAERTEAFF	TGTGCCATCAGTGAGGCCGAGAGAACTGAAGCTTTCTTT
TRBD1	TRBV11-2	TRBJ1-6	-	CASSLHSAGQGNSPLHF	TGTGCCAGCAGCTTACACTCTGCCGGACAGGGGAATTCACCCCTCCACTTT
TRBD2	TRBV7-8	TRBJ2-1	-	CASSQRLAGEFYYNEQFF	TGTGCCAGCAGCCAAAGACTAGCGGGGGAATTTTACTACAATGAGCAGTTCTTC
TRBD1	TRBV28	TRBJ1-2	few	CASSPQGRAIGYTF	TGTGCCAGCAGTCCACAGGGGCGCGCCATTGGCTACACCTTC
TRBD1	TRBV24-1	TRBJ2-5	-	CATSDTGGETQYF	TGTGCCACCAGTGATACAGGGGGCGAGACCCAGTACTTC
TRBD1	TRBV10-3	TRBJ2-1	few	CAISFGGTGTGMNEQFF	TGTGCCATCAGTTTCGGGGGGACAGGGACAGGGATGAATGAGCAGTTCTTC
-	TRBV28	TRBJ1-6	-	CASKLLSSYNSPLHF	TGTGCCAGCAAACTACTCAGCTCCTATAATTCACCCCTCCACTTT
-	TRBV18	TRBJ2-7	-	CASSPGPGSTYEQYF	TGTGCCAGCTCACCTGGGCCGGGGTCTACCTACGAGCAGTACTTC
-	TRBV7-2	TRBJ2-5	-	CASSLDRGGYETQYF	TGTGCCAGCAGCTTAGATAGGGGGGGCTATGAGACCCAGTACTTC
TRBD1	TRBV4-1	TRBJ1-3	-	CASSQPQGRGNTIYF	TGCGCCAGCAGCCAACCACAGGGGCGCGGAAACACCATATATTTT
TRBD1	TRBV5-1	TRBJ2-7	-	CASSNQPGQTYEQYF	TGCGCCAGCAGCAACCAACCGGGACAGACTTACGAGCAGTACTTC
TRBD2	TRBV3-1/TRBV3-2	TRBJ2-7	-	CASSQDPGTSGRNEQYF	TGTGCCAGCAGCCAAGATCCCGGGACTAGTGGGCGAAACGAGCAGTACTTC
-	TRBV7-9	TRBJ1-2	-	CASSLGIANYGYTF	TGTGCCAGCAGCTTAGGTATAGCTAACTATGGCTACACCTTC
TRBD1	TRBV28	TRBJ1-2	-	CASSLQGDEANYGYTF	TGTGCCAGCAGTTTACAGGGGGACGAAGCTAACTATGGCTACACCTTC
TRBD2	TRBV7-2	TRBJ2-1	-	CASSPRPLLAGGLLNEQFF	TGTGCCAGCAGCCCGAGACCCCTCTTAGCGGGGGGACTACTCAATGAGCAGTTCTTC
-	TRBV28	TRBJ2-5	-	CASSTTSQETQYF	TGTGCCAGCAGCACGACAAGCCAAGAGACCCAGTACTTC